Here is one T cell receptor beta chain with its context. Antigen unknown. This entry belongs to a study of T cells in narcolepsy. Overall study context: Healthy controls were enrolled alongside patients with narcolepsy type 1 or type 2.

TCRdb keeps only in-frame clones here, not all; method: immunoSEQ multiplex PCR. The sample holds around 35,000 clones, approximately 78% seen once. General study results and limits: Autoreactive clonotypes reportedly recurred in blood of same and different patients, not controls. Same-patient CSF and blood CD4+ T cell clonotypes included HCRT-specific and TRIB2-specific autoreactive ones.

This clonotype was obtained from a human donor with narcolepsy. Sequencing was performed on CD45RA- memory CD4+ T cells from PBMCs.

For the CDR3, the DNA is TGTGCCAGTAGTATCCGACCGAGGGTTATTCAGCCCCAGCATTTT. As protein: CASSIRPRVIQPQHF. The chain carries TRBV19 and TRBJ1-5; D call uncertain. The V and J ends lost 3 bases and 6 bases respectively, with 15 bases between them. The CDR3 sequence is 15 residues long. CDR1 is LNHDA, CDR2 SQIVND, per germline (reference sequence).